These 8 T cell receptor beta chains were sequenced from one sample in a study of blood T cell repertoires in COVID-19. The table came from immunoSEQ multiplex PCR; TCRdb's copy has only in-frame clones and leaves some out. The data show some 67,000 clones, roughly three quarters seen once. The sample was peripheral blood. All receptors come from a woman aged 55-70 years with acute or convalescent COVID-19.

This chain links TRBV5-1 with TRBJ1-5; D call uncertain. The CDR3 has 12 residues. Germline lookup yields CDR1 SGHRS and CDR2 YFSETQ. V gave up 7 bases and J gave up 7 bases, with 12 bases separating them. The CDR3 nucleotides read TGCGCCAGCGACGGGAAAGGGCAGCCCCAGCATTTT. It specifies CASDGKGQPQHF.

This clone was found a few times. V and J are TRBV6-1 and TRBJ2-3, with D possibly matching TRBD2 (5 bases). Germline V lookup: CDR1 MNHNS, CDR2 SASEGT. Between the trimmed V and J ends, which lost 0 bases and 2 bases, there was a span of 9 bases. The CDR3 spans 15 residues. This chain's CDR3 is CASSEAVAPTDTQYF. CDR3 coding DNA: TGTGCCAGCAGTGAAGCGGTAGCGCCCACAGATACGCAGTATTTT.

This sequence joins TRBV9 and TRBJ1-6, with a possible D match to TRBD1 (6 bases). This CDR3 spans 18 amino acids. Trimming pared 0 bases from V and 5 bases from J, leaving 18 bases between. Germline CDR1 and CDR2: SGDLS and YYNGEE. CDR3 sequence: CASSVEAKMAGDNSPLHF. CDR3 in DNA: TGTGCCAGCAGCGTAGAGGCAAAAATGGCAGGGGATAATTCACCCCTCCACTTT.

This rearrangement joins TRBV5-6 to TRBJ2-1; a possible D gene is TRBD2 (5 bases). Germline CDR1 and CDR2: SGHDT and YYEEEE. Trimming pared 2 bases from V and 6 bases from J, leaving 9 bases between. The CDR3 sequence is 13 residues long. The CDR3: CASSFDGVNEQFF. The DNA of the CDR3 is TGTGCCAGCAGCTTCGACGGGGTCAATGAGCAGTTCTTC.

About this clone itself: The identical CDR3 is also encoded by other nucleotide sequences in the sample. CDR3 sequence: CASSSRGGENPYEQYF. The CDR3 nucleotides read TGTGCCAGCAGCTCGCGGGGGGGGGAGAATCCCTACGAGCAGTACTTC. The chain combines TRBV13 with TRBJ2-7; the match to TRBD2 covers 9 bases. The CDR3 is 16 amino acids. The V and J ends lost 4 bases and 2 bases, in that order; junction bases with no gene match: 9. The germline V gene encodes CDR1 PRHDT and CDR2 FYEKMQ (reference sequence).

CDR3 sequence (DNA): TGTGCCAGCAGTTCTACAGGGGACACCTACGAGCAGTACTTC. The encoded protein is CASSSTGDTYEQYF. V gene TRBV5-4 combines with J gene TRBJ2-7; 7 bases map to TRBD1. The CDR3 sequence is 14 residues long. The V and J ends lost 5 bases and 2 bases, in that order; junction bases with no gene match: 7. Germline V gene data show CDR1 as SGHNT and CDR2 as YYREEE (reference sequence).

This sequence joins TRBV27 and TRBJ1-2; D perhaps matches TRBD1 (5 bases). The germline CDR1 and CDR2 sequences are MNHEY and SMNVEV (reference sequence). Between the trimmed V and J ends, which lost 6 bases and 4 bases, there was a span of 18 bases. The CDR3 loop spans 15 amino acids. The CDR3 reads CASRPRRGESYGYTF. The CDR3 DNA sequence: TGTGCCAGCAGGCCCCGGAGGGGCGAAAGCTATGGCTACACCTTC.

The chain joins TRBV5-1 to TRBJ2-2, with unresolved D. The ends were cut back, 4 bases at V and 8 bases at J, with 12 bases in the middle. CDR1 and CDR2 from the germline V gene are SGHRS and YFSETQ. The CDR3 runs to 13 residues. The CDR3 nucleotides are TGCGCCAGCAGCCTCACGGTTTCGGGGGAGCTGTTTTTT. Protein product: CASSLTVSGELFF.